Below, 14 T cell receptor beta chains from the same sample are listed, as sequenced in a study of cytomegalovirus exposure and HLA in healthy donors. The PCR ran on 60 Vbeta and 13 Jbeta primers. Sequenced by immunoSEQ multiplex PCR; TCRdb stores in-frame clones only, minus some. Of more than 95,000 clones detected, roughly 69% appear once; the ten largest clones hold 8.5% to 9.5%. Sequenced material: PBMCs. Receptors were obtained from a woman aged 40-49 years in good health and CMV-seropositive.

This clone was observed a handful of times. The genes are TRBV4-2 and TRBJ2-7; possibly TRBD1 for D (6 bases). Trimming removed 5 bases from V and 7 bases from J, with 21 bases in between. This CDR3 region has 15 residues. Germline V gene lookup returns CDR1 LGHNA and CDR2 YNFKEQ. For the CDR3, the DNA is TGTGCCAGCAGCGCCACACGGACAGAAGAGAGGGAGCAGTACTTC. Translating it yields CASSATRTEEREQYF.

The chain has TRBV25-1 and TRBJ2-1; 7 bases are shared with TRBD2. Germline values: CDR1 MGHDK, CDR2 SYGVNS. Germline trimming cut 6 bases from V and 6 bases from J; bases unmatched to any gene: 8. This CDR3 is built from 14 residues. DNA of the CDR3: TGTGCCAGCAGGGGACTACCTGGGTCCAATGAGCAGTTCTTC. Its translation: CASRGLPGSNEQFF.

The chain recombines TRBV7-9 with TRBJ1-1; D is possibly TRBD1 (6 bases). Germline V CDR1 and CDR2: SEHNR, FQNEAQ (reference sequence). V shed 2 bases and J shed 1 base, with 8 bases lying between them. The CDR3 has 14 amino acids. As DNA, the CDR3 is TGTGCCAGCAGCTTAAGGACAGAGAACACTGAAGCTTTCTTT. Its translation is CASSLRTENTEAFF.

The genes are TRBV6-5 and TRBJ1-5, with D tentatively TRBD1 (6 bases). CDR3 length: 12 residues. V shed 6 bases and J shed 6 bases, with 9 bases lying between them. Germline V lookup: CDR1 MNHEY, CDR2 SVGAGI. The CDR3 is CASREQGQPQHF. The CDR3 region has the DNA TGTGCCAGCAGGGAACAGGGTCAGCCCCAGCATTTT.

The chain is built from TRBV5-6 and TRBJ1-2, with 7 bases fitting TRBD1. From germline, CDR1 is SGHDT and CDR2 YYEEEE. CDR3 size: 15 residues. The V gene end was trimmed by 1 base and the J gene end by 2 bases; junction bases not matched to a gene: 5. CDR3 loop: CASSLLLGGNYGYTF. DNA of the CDR3: TGTGCCAGCAGCTTGCTGCTAGGGGGCAACTATGGCTACACCTTC.

The V call is TRBV4-1, the J call TRBJ1-4; possible D gene TRBD1, 6 bases. CDR1 is MGHRA, CDR2 YSYEKL, per germline. The CDR3 is made up of 17 amino acids. Trimming stripped 0 bases from V and 0 bases from J, with 11 bases between. CDR3 nucleotide sequence: TGCGCCAGCAGCCAAGAGGCCAGGGGAGCAACTAATGAAAAACTGTTTTTT. The encoded protein is CASSQEARGATNEKLFF.

This clone has only a few counts. This chain joins TRBV9 and TRBJ2-3; 8 bases map to TRBD1. The J segment lost 4 bases and the V segment lost 4 bases, leaving 11 bases of the junction unmatched. CDR1 and CDR2 from the germline V gene are SGDLS and YYNGEE. The length of the CDR3 is 16 residues. The CDR3 region has the DNA TGTGCCAGCAGCCCCCGGGCAGGGGGCGTCGCAGATACGCAGTATTTT. Its protein is CASSPRAGGVADTQYF.

This clone was recorded a few times. This sequence joins TRBV7-8 and TRBJ1-5; D possibly corresponds to TRBD1 (6 bases). The V and J ends lost 1 base and 7 bases respectively, with 14 bases between them. Germline CDR1 is SGHVS and CDR2 is FQNEAQ. The CDR3 length is 15 residues. Written as DNA, the CDR3 is TGTGCCAGCAGCTTAGGTGGGGGGGCGCGACAGCCCCAGCATTTT. As protein: CASSLGGGARQPQHF.

The rearrangement links TRBV2 to TRBJ1-2, with unresolved D. The CDR3 sequence is 12 residues long. The V and J ends lost 8 bases and 5 bases respectively, with 12 bases between them. Germline V lookup: CDR1 SNHLY, CDR2 FYNNEI. CDR3 in amino acids: CASVWQNYGYTF. DNA of the CDR3: TGTGCCAGCGTCTGGCAGAATTATGGCTACACCTTC.

The chain uses TRBV25-1 and TRBJ2-3, with D maybe TRBD1 (6 bases). The CDR3 extends over 17 amino acids. V dropped 3 bases and J dropped 1 base, with 17 bases sitting between them. Germline CDR1 is MGHDK and CDR2 is SYGVNS. The CDR3 nucleotides are TGTGCCAGCAGTGACAATTCGTACAGGGTGGGCACAGATACGCAGTATTTT. This sequence encodes CASSDNSYRVGTDTQYF. The full variable domain, its missing parts supplied by reference TRBV25-1 and TRBJ2-3, is EADIYQTPRYLVIGTGKKITLECSQTMGHDKMYWYQQDPGMELHLIHYSYGVNSTEKGDLSSESTVSRIRTEHFPLTLESARPSHTSQYLCASSDNSYRVGTDTQYFGPGTRLTVL.

The CDR3 nucleotides are TGCGCCAGCAGCCGCGGACAGGGAAGCTCCTACGAGCAGTACTTC. This translates into CASSRGQGSSYEQYF. This chain uses TRBV4-3 with TRBJ2-5; TRBD1 agrees at 8 bases. The J call is in doubt because the DNA end fits TRBJ2-7 better. CDR3 length: 15 amino acids. In germline, CDR1 is LGHNA, CDR2 YSLEER.

The chain recombines TRBV4-2 with TRBJ2-7, with 12 positions matching TRBD2. V lost 1 base, J lost 1 base, and 2 bases stayed unmatched. Looked up from germline, CDR1 is LGHNA and CDR2 is YNFKEQ. This CDR3 has 16 residues. CDR3 residues: CASSQGLAGESYEQYF. In nucleotides, the CDR3 is TGTGCCAGCAGCCAAGGACTAGCGGGAGAGTCCTACGAGCAGTACTTC.

The V call is TRBV5-6, the J call TRBJ2-2; 10 nucleotides match TRBD1. V dropped 4 bases and J dropped 2; count of bases not matched to a gene: 5. The germline V gene has CDR1 SGHDT and CDR2 YYEEEE. The CDR3 contains 16 residues. The DNA for the CDR3 is TGTGCCAGCAGCGGGGACAGGGGCTCTAACACCGGGGAGCTGTTTTTT. It specifies CASSGDRGSNTGELFF. Supplemented by reference TRBV5-6 and TRBJ2-2, the full variable domain reads DAGVTQSPTHLIKTRGQQVTLRCSPKSGHDTVSWYQQALGQGPQFIFQYYEEEERQRGNFPDRFSGHQFPNYSSELNVNALLLGDSALYLCASSGDRGSNTGELFFGEGSRLTVL.

V and J are TRBV6-5 and TRBJ1-6; D not resolved. The V gene lost 2 bases and the J gene lost 9 bases, with 17 bases spanning the gap. Germline loops: CDR1 MNHEY, CDR2 SVGAGI. The length of the CDR3 is 16 residues. The CDR3 nucleotides are TGTGCCAGCAGTTACACTGGACGGGGTTCGAGTTCACCCCTCCACTTT. As protein: CASSYTGRGSSSPLHF.